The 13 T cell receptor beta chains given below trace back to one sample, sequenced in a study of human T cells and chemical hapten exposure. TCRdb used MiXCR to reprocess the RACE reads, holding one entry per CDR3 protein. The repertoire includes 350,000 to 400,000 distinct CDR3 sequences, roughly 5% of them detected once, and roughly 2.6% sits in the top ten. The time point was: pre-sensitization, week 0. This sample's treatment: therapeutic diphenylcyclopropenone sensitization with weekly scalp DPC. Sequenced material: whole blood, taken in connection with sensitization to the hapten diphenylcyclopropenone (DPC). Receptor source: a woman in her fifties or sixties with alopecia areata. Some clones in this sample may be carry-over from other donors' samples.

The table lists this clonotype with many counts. The CDR3, as DNA: TGTGCCAGCAGTGAACAGGGGCTCGGGGCCAACGTCCTGACTTTC. It yields the protein CASSEQGLGANVLTF. The rearrangement joins TRBV2 to TRBJ2-6; possible D gene TRBD1, 6 bases. In germline, CDR1 is SNHLY, CDR2 FYNNEI. The CDR3 totals 15 residues. Between the trimmed V and J ends, which lost 2 bases and 4 bases, there was a span of 9 bases.

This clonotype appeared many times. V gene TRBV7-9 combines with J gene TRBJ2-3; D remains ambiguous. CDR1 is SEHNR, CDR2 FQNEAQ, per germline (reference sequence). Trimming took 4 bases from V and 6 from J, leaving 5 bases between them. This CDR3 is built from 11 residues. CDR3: CASSSIDTQYF. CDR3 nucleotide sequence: TGTGCCAGCAGCTCTATCGATACGCAGTATTTT.

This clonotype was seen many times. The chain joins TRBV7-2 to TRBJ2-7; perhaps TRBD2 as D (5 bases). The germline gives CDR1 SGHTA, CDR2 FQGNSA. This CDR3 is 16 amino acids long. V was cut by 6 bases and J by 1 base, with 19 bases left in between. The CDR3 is CASSPFGARVSYEQYF. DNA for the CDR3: TGTGCCAGCAGTCCTTTCGGCGCGAGGGTATCCTACGAGCAGTACTTC.

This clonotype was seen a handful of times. DNA of the CDR3: TGTGCCAGCAGCGGTCCGGACAGTGAGGGTGAAAAACTGTTTTTT. It is translated as CASSGPDSEGEKLFF. The chain has TRBV4-2 and TRBJ1-4; perhaps TRBD1 as D (6 bases). This CDR3 is 15 amino acids long. The V end was cut by 5 bases, the J end by 7 bases, with 17 bases between. In germline, CDR1 is LGHNA, CDR2 YNFKEQ.

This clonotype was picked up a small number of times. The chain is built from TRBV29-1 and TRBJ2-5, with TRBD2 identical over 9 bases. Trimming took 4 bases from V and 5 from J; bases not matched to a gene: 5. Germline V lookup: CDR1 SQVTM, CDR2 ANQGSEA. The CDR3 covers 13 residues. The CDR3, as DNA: TGCAGCGTTGTAGGGACTAGCTGGGAGACCCAGTACTTC. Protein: CSVVGTSWETQYF.

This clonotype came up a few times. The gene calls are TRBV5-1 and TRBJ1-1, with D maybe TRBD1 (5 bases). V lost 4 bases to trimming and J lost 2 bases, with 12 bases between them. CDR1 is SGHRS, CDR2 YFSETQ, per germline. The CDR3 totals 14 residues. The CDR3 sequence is CASSQGHANTEAFF. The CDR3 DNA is TGCGCCAGCAGCCAAGGACATGCCAACACTGAAGCTTTCTTT.

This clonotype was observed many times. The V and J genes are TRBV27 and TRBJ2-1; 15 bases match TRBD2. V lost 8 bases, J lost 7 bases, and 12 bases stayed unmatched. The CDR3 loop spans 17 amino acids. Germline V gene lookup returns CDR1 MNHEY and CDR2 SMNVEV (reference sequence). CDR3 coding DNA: TGTGCCAGCCAGCGAGGACTAGCGGGAGGGCTTGTAAATGAGCAGTTCTTC. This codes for CASQRGLAGGLVNEQFF.

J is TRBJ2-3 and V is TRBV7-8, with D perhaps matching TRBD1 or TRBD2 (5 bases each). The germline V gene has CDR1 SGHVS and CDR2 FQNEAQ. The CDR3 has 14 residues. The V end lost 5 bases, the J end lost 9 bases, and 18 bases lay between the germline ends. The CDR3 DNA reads TGTGCCAGCAGCACGGGGACGGGAACCGCCACGCAGTATTTT. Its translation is CASSTGTGTATQYF.

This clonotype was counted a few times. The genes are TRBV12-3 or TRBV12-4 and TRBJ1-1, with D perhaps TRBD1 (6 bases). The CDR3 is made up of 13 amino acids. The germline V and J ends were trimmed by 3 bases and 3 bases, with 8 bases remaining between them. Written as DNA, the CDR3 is TGTGCCAGCAGTTTTGGGGGCTACACTGAAGCTTTCTTT. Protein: CASSFGGYTEAFF.

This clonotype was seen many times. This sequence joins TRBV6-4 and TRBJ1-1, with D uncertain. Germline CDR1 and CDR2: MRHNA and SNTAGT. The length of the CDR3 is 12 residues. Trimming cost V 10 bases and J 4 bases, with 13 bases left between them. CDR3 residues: CATWARGTEAFF. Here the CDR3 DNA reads TGTGCCACCTGGGCCCGAGGCACTGAAGCTTTCTTT.

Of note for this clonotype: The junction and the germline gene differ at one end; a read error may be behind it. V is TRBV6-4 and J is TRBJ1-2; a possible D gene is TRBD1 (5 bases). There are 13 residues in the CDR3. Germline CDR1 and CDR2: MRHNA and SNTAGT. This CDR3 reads CASSPQGNSGYTF. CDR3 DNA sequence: TGTGCCAGCAGCCCCCAGGGTAACTCTGGCTACACCTTC.

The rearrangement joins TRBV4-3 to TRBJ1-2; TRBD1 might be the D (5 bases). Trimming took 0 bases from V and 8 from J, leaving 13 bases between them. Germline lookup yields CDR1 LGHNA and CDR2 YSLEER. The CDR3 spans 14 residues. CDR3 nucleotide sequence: TGCGCCAGCAGCCAAGATCTGCAGGGACTAGGCTACACCTTC. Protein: CASSQDLQGLGYTF.

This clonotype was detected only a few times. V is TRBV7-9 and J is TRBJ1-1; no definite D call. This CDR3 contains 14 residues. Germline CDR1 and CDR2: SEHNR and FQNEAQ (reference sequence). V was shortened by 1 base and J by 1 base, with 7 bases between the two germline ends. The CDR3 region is CASSLEAKNTEAFF. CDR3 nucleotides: TGTGCCAGCAGCTTAGAGGCAAAGAACACTGAAGCTTTCTTT.